This TCR beta chain is drawn from a study of response to subunit inactivated influenza vaccine. Broader study findings: That few new T cells are recruited by each seasonal influenza vaccination was the authors' suggestion.

Trimming at V came to 0 bases and at J to 0 bases, leaving 5 bases not matched to a gene. Germline CDR1 LGHNA, CDR2 YNFKEQ. The CDR3 spans 17 residues. With respect to this clonotype: Its antigen is unidentified.

TCRdb re-called the RT-PCR reads through MiXCR, storing one row per CDR3 protein. The sample consists of some 850,000 distinct CDR3 sequences, under 20% of them appearing once. The chain carries TRBV4-2 and TRBJ2-3; 8 bases map to TRBD2. This clonotype was obtained from a man aged 50 to 60 who received an inactivated influenza vaccine. The specimen comprised PBMCs from blood, sampled 4 to 6 days after vaccination. The CDR3 spells CASSQDVSGGSTDTQYF. Here the CDR3 DNA reads TGTGCCAGCAGCCAAGATGTCAGCGGGGGAAGCACAGATACGCAGTATTTT.